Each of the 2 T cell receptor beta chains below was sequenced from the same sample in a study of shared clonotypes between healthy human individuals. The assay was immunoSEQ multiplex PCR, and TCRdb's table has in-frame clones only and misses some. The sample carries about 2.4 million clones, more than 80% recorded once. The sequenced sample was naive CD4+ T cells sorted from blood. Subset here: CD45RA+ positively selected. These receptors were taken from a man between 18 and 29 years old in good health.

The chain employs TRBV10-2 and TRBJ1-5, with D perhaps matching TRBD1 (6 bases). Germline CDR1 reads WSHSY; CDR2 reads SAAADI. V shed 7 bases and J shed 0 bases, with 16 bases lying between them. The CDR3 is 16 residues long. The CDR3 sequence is CASMARGDYSNQPQHF. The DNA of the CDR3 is TGCGCCAGCATGGCTAGGGGGGATTATAGCAATCAGCCCCAGCATTTT.

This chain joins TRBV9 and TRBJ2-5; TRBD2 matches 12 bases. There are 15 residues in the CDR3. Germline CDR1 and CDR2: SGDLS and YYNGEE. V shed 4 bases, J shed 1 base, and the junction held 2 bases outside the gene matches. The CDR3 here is CASSQLAGGQETQYF. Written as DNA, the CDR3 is TGTGCCAGCAGCCAACTAGCGGGGGGCCAAGAGACCCAGTACTTC. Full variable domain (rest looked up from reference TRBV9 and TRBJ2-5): DSGVTQTPKHLITATGQRVTLRCSPRSGDLSVYWYQQSLDQGLQFLIQYYNGEERAKGNILERFSAQQFPDLHSELNLSSLELGDSALYFCASSQLAGGQETQYFGPGTRLLVL.